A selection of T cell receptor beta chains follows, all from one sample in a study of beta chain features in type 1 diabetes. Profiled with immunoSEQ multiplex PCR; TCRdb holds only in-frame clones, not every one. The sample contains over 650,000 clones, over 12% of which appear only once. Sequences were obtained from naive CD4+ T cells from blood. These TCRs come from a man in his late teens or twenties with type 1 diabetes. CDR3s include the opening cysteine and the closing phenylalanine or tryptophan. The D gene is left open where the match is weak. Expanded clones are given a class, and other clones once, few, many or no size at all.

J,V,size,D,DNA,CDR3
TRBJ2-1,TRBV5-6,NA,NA,TGTGCCAGCAGCCCGGATCCAGGGGTAGGGAATGAGCAGTTCTTC,CASSPDPGVGNEQFF
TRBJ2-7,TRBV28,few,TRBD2,TGTGCCAGCAGTCGGACTAGCGGGGGCCTCTACGAGCAGTACTTC,CASSRTSGGLYEQYF
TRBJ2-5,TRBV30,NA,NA,TGTGCCTGGAGTGTTAGTAAGCAAGAGACCCAGTACTTC,CAWSVSKQETQYF
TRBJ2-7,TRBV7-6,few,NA,TGTGCCAGCAGCTTTGACAGTACTAGCTCCTACGAGCAGTACTTC,CASSFDSTSSYEQYF
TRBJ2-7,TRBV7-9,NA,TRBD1,TGTGCCAGCAGCCACCCGACAGGGGGCATCCACGAGCAGTACTTC,CASSHPTGGIHEQYF
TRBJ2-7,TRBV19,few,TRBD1,TGTGCCAGTAGTATGACAGGGAGCTCCTACGAGCAGTACTTC,CASSMTGSSYEQYF
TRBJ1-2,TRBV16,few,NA,TGTGCCAGCAGCCCCCAGGGTTTAGATGGCTACACCTTC,CASSPQGLDGYTF
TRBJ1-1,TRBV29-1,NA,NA,TGCAGCGTGGGGGTACAGGCAATGAACACTGAAGCTTTCTTT,CSVGVQAMNTEAFF
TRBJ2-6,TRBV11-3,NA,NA,TGTGCCAGCAGCTTTGAGGGGCATGGGGCCAACGTCCTGACTTTC,CASSFEGHGANVLTF
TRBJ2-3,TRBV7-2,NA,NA,TGTGCCAGCAGCTTAGTTATCAGCGCTACCGCCGGGGATACGCAGTATTTT,CASSLVISATAGDTQYF
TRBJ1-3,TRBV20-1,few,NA,TGCAGTGCTAGACACAACACCATATATTTT,CSARHNTIYF
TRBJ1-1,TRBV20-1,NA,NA,TGCAGTGCTAGGGGAGACACTGAAGCTTTCTTT,CSARGDTEAFF
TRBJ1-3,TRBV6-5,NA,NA,TGTGCCAGCAGTTACGCCTGGGCCGCTGGAAACACCATATATTTT,CASSYAWAAGNTIYF
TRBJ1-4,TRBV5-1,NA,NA,TGCGCCAGCAGCTTTCAGGCGCCAACTAATGAAAAACTGTTTTTT,CASSFQAPTNEKLFF
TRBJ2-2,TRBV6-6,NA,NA,TGTGCCAGCAGTTACCTCAGACCCACTGACGACGGGGAGCTGTTTTTT,CASSYLRPTDDGELFF
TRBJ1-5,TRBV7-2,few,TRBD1,TGTGCCAGCAGCTTCTTACAGGGGGCGATTGGCAATCAGCCCCAGCATTTT,CASSFLQGAIGNQPQHF
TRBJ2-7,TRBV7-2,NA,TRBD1,TGTGCCAGCAGCTTGAAAGCTGCGGACAGGGGGCTTGAGCAGTACTTC,CASSLKAADRGLEQYF
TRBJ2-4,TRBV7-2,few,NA,TGTGCCAGCAGCCCCAACGTCCAGTCCATTCAGTACTTC,CASSPNVQSIQYF
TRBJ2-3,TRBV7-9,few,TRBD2,TGTGCCAGCAGCTCAAGACTAGCGGGAGGGGATACGCAGTATTTT,CASSSRLAGGDTQYF
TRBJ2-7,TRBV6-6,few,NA,TGTGCCAGCAGTTACTCGGGGGGAAGTTCCTACGAGCAGTACTTC,CASSYSGGSSYEQYF
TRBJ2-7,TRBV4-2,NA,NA,TGTGCCAGCAGCCAAGCCGCGACAGGCTACGAGCAGTACTTC,CASSQAATGYEQYF
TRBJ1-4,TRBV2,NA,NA,TGTGCCAGCAGTCGGGCCAGACTGAATGAAAAACTGTTTTTT,CASSRARLNEKLFF
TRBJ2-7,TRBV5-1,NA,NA,TGCGCCAGCAGCGTCGACAGGCACGAGCAGTACTTC,CASSVDRHEQYF
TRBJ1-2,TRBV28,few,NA,TGTGCCAGCAGCTCGGAACAGGGCTATGGCTACACCTTC,CASSSEQGYGYTF
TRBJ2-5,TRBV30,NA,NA,TGTGCCTGGAGTGTTAGTCAAGAGACCCAGTACTTC,CAWSVSQETQYF
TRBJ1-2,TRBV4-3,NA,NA,TGCGCCAGCAGCCAAGATCTTGCCCGTAACTATGGCTACACCTTC,CASSQDLARNYGYTF
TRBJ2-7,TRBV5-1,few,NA,TGCGCCAGCAGCTTGGTGAGTAGGTCCTACGAGCAGTACTTC,CASSLVSRSYEQYF
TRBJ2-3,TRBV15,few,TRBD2,TGTGCCACCAGCACCGGACTAGCGGCCCCAGATACGCAGTATTTT,CATSTGLAAPDTQYF
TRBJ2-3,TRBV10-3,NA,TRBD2,TGTGCCATCAGTGCACTAGCGGGAGGTCTAGCAGATACGCAGTATTTT,CAISALAGGLADTQYF
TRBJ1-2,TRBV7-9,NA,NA,TGTGCCAGCAGCTTTTACGAGACAGCAGGCGGCTACACCTTC,CASSFYETAGGYTF
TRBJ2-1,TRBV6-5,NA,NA,TGTGCCAGCAGAACTGTCTCCAATGAGCAGTTCTTC,CASRTVSNEQFF
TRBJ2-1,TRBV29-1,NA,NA,TGCAGCGTTGTGCCGGGACTTCGCTACAATGAGCAGTTCTTC,CSVVPGLRYNEQFF
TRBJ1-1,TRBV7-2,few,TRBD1,TGTGCCAGCAGCGTGGGACAGGCGAACACTGAAGCTTTCTTT,CASSVGQANTEAFF
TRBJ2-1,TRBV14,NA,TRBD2,TGTGCCAGCAGCGAGAGGCTTGGGACTAGCGGTTACAATGAGCAGTTCTTC,CASSERLGTSGYNEQFF
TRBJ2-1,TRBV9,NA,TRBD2,TGTGCCAGCACCTCCCCGGGGGGCAATGAGCAGTTCTTC,CASTSPGGNEQFF
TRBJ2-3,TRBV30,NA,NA,TGTGCCTGGAGTGTAAGTCAGGCAGCTAGCACAGATACGCAGTATTTT,CAWSVSQAASTDTQYF
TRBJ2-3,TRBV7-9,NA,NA,TGTGCCAGCAGCTTAGGTTTGTCCACAGATACGCAGTATTTT,CASSLGLSTDTQYF
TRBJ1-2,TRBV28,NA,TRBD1,TGTGCCAGCAGTGCGGGACAGAACTATGGCTACACCTTC,CASSAGQNYGYTF
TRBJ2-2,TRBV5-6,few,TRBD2,TGTGCCAGCAGCTTGGAGCAGTCTAGCGGGCCCGACACCGGGGAGCTGTTTTTT,CASSLEQSSGPDTGELFF
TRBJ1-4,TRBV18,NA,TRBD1,TGTGCCAGCTCAAGTGACAGGGAGGATGAAAAACTGTTTTTT,CASSSDREDEKLFF
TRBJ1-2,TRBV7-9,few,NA,TGTGCCAGCAGCCCGGGCGTCGGCGGCTATGGCTACACCTTC,CASSPGVGGYGYTF
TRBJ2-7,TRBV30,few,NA,TGTGCCTGGAGTGTACAAACCTACGAGCAGTACTTC,CAWSVQTYEQYF
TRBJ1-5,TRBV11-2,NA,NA,TGTGCCAGCAGCCCAGGGATGGGAGGTTTACAGCCCCAGCATTTT,CASSPGMGGLQPQHF
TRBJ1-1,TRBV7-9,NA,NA,TGTGCCAGCAGCCTCGAGGGGGGTATTACTGAAGCTTTCTTT,CASSLEGGITEAFF
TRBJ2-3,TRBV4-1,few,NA,TGCGCCAGCAGCCAAGACAGGTTCTATACAGATACGCAGTATTTT,CASSQDRFYTDTQYF
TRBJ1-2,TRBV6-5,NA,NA,TGTGCCAGCAGCCCAGACCGGGCTCGTTATGGCTACACCTTC,CASSPDRARYGYTF
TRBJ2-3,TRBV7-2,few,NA,TGTGCCAGCAGCTTAGGGCCTAACATGGCTGGAGATACGCAGTATTTT,CASSLGPNMAGDTQYF
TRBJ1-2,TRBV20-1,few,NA,TGCGGTGCGGAGGTACGAGGGTGCTTC,CGAEVRGCF
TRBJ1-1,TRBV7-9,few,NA,TGTGCCAGCACCGTTACACTGAACACTGAAGCTTTCTTT,CASTVTLNTEAFF
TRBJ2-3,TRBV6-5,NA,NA,TGTGCCAGCAGGACCTACACAGATACGCAGTATTTT,CASRTYTDTQYF
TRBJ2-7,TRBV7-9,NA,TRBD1,TGTGCCAGCGGTACCCCGGGACAGGGGACCTACGAGCAGTACTTC,CASGTPGQGTYEQYF
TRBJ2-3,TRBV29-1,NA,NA,TGCAGCGTTGAATGGGGAGGCTCGATTGGAAATACGCAGTATTTT,CSVEWGGSIGNTQYF
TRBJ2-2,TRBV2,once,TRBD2,TGTGCCAGCAGATTACGGGAGGCCGGGGAGCTGTTTTTT,CASRLREAGELFF
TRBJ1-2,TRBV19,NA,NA,TGTGCGACCGGGGAAGACTATGGCTACACCTTC,CATGEDYGYTF
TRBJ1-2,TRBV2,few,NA,TGTGCCAGCCAAGGCCAGGGGTGGTATGGCTACACCTTC,CASQGQGWYGYTF
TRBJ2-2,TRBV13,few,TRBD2,TGTGCCAGCAGCTTACCTAGTCTAGCGGGATACACCGGGGAGCTGTTTTTT,CASSLPSLAGYTGELFF
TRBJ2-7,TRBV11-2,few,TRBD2,TGTGCCAGCAGCTTAGGGACTAGCGGGTCCTACGAGCAGTACTTC,CASSLGTSGSYEQYF
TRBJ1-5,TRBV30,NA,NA,TGTGCCTGGAGTGTAATGCAGGGGAATCAGCCCCAGCATTTT,CAWSVMQGNQPQHF
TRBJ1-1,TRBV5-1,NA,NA,TGCGCCAGCAGCTTGGTTATTATGAACACTGAAGCTTTCTTT,CASSLVIMNTEAFF
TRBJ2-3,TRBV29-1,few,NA,TGCAGCGTTGAGCCAGGGGTTAGCACAGATACGCAGTATTTT,CSVEPGVSTDTQYF